This T cell receptor beta chain was captured in a study of tumor-infiltrating lymphocytes in primary liver carcinoma. About the research overall: Male and female patients aged 30 to 69 years made up the cohort. Productive TCRbeta reads per sample were roughly 3.65 to 8 million, not differing by tissue.

With a constant-region primer, TCR beta cDNA was made from around 530 ng of total RNA. Sequencing libraries for TCR beta derived from three nested multiplex PCR rounds that used slightly modified ARM-PCR. A single record per CDR3 protein comes from TCRdb applying MiXCR to the multiplex PCR reads. The sample yields around 190,000 distinct CDR3 sequences, 70% to 90% seen once. Between roughly 20 and 33 mg of unsorted bulk tissue served as the source from which RNA and DNA were co-extracted. The origin of this receptor is a man aged 40-50 years with primary liver carcinoma and hepatitis B virus infection. Input material: tumor tissue from primary liver carcinoma.

In DNA form, the CDR3 reads TGCAGCGGGGGAAAGGGAGCGGTCACAGATACGCAGTATTTT. Translation: CSGGKGAVTDTQYF. The chain recombines TRBV29-1 with TRBJ2-3; TRBD2 might be the D (5 bases). The CDR3 runs 14 residues. Germline V gene data show CDR1 as SQVTM and CDR2 as ANQGSEA. V was pared by 7 bases and J by 2 bases, with 16 bases between.